This TCR beta chain was captured in a study of vaccination effects on CD4 cells after COVID-19. Assay used: immunoSEQ multiplex PCR; TCRdb lists only in-frame clones, some missing. The data show fewer than 40,000 clones, 65% to 70% seen once. On this clone: Its specificity is not known.

Trimming took off 0 bases at V and 9 bases at J, with 18 bases between the two ends. CDR1 and CDR2 (germline): SGHDN, FVKESK. This CDR3 is 16 amino acids long. The study, taken as a whole, reports: There was only 1 of 255 vaccine-induced clones in healthy vaccinees that cross-reacted with common cold coronaviruses. No early post-infection timepoints were available in the study, which also included few convalescent patients.

Cultured cells yielded isolated CD4+ T cells after around 10 days. The specimen was CD4+ T cells from PBMCs cultured without peptide, collected before COVID-19 vaccination. The TCR sequence derives from a human donor who received a COVID-19 vaccine. The genes are TRBV14 and TRBJ2-1; perhaps D is TRBD1 or TRBD2 (5 bases each). DNA for the CDR3: TGTGCCAGCAGCCAAGATAAGGGACGACCGTACGGTGAGCAGTTCTTC. Its translation: CASSQDKGRPYGEQFF.